These 12 T cell receptor beta chains came from one sample sequenced in a study of blood T cells in healthy people across ages. Sample-barcoded 5' priming and a J-beta primer mix drove a second PCR of roughly 7 to 11 cycles. TCRdb reprocessed the 5' RACE reads with MiXCR, giving one entry per CDR3 protein. The sample includes around 1.5 million distinct CDR3 sequences, almost 35% seen only once; the top ten take 10% to 12%. Sequencing was performed on blood. The receptors derive from a woman in her twenties or thirties in good health.

The CDR3 DNA reads TGTGCCAGCTCACCAGTGACAGCAACTAATGAAAAACTGTTTTTT. Translated: CASSPVTATNEKLFF. V and J are TRBV18 and TRBJ1-4; TRBD1 is a possible D gene (5 bases). Germline V gives CDR1 KGHSH, CDR2 LQKENI. The length of the CDR3 is 15 residues. Between the trimmed V and J ends, which lost 2 bases and 0 bases, there was a span of 7 bases.

A few counts support this clonotype. This chain uses TRBV3-1 with TRBJ1-3; D is undetermined. Germline lookup yields CDR1 LGHDT and CDR2 YNNKEL (reference sequence). There are 13 residues in the CDR3. V shed 4 bases and J shed 0 bases, with 4 bases lying between them. The CDR3 nucleotides are TGTGCCAGCAGCCGGCGCTCTGGAAACACCATATATTTT. The encoded protein is CASSRRSGNTIYF.

The chain is built from TRBV20-1 and TRBJ2-7; 11 bases fit TRBD2. From germline, CDR1 is DFQATT and CDR2 SNEGSKA (reference sequence). Trimming cost V 6 bases and J 2 bases; bases outside gene matches: 6. This CDR3 contains 14 residues. The CDR3 coding sequence is TGCAGTGCACTACTAGCGGGAGCCACCTACGAGCAGTACTTC. Translating it yields CSALLAGATYEQYF.

This clonotype was counted a single time. Relative to the germline gene, one junction end is altered; a read error may explain this. The chain joins TRBV5-1 to TRBJ2-7, with 8 positions matching TRBD2. Germline CDR1 and CDR2: SGHRS and YFSETQ. The CDR3 runs 17 residues. The CDR3 bases are TGCGCCGGCAGTTCTGGGGGCGGGGGGCAACACTTCTACGAGCAGTACTTC. This gives the protein CAGSSGGGGQHFYEQYF.

This sequence joins TRBV18 and TRBJ2-1; 9 bases map to TRBD1. J was trimmed by 5 bases and V by 6 bases; bases with no gene match: 11. In germline, CDR1 is KGHSH, CDR2 LQKENI. This CDR3 is 16 amino acids long. The CDR3 loop reads CASSLFGDRAHNEQFF. The CDR3 DNA is TGTGCCAGCTCCCTCTTTGGGGACAGGGCCCACAATGAGCAGTTCTTC.

The genes are TRBV10-3 and TRBJ2-5; 8 bases are a match to TRBD2. The CDR3 is made up of 12 amino acids. Germline trimming cut 11 bases from V and 11 bases from J; bases unmatched to any gene: 13. Germline assignment: CDR1 ENHRY and CDR2 SYGVKD. The CDR3 sequence is CALGLGRNEQYF. CDR3 sequence (DNA): TGTGCCCTGGGACTAGGAAGGAATGAGCAGTACTTC.

This clonotype was observed a handful of times. This rearrangement joins TRBV25-1 to TRBJ2-7; TRBD1 is a possible D gene (6 bases). Germline V CDR1 and CDR2: MGHDK, SYGVNS. This CDR3 has 16 amino acids. Trimming removed 3 bases at V and 1 base at J, with 16 bases between. CDR3 amino acids: CASSDPSAGDSYEQYF. The CDR3 coding sequence is TGTGCCAGCAGTGACCCCTCGGCAGGGGATTCCTACGAGCAGTACTTC.

This clonotype was found a few times. The chain uses TRBV7-2 and TRBJ1-6, with D tentatively TRBD1 (6 bases). Germline values: CDR1 SGHTA, CDR2 FQGNSA. The CDR3 contains 13 residues. Deletions cut 9 bases from V and 5 bases from J, with 11 bases between. The CDR3: CASGQWDNSPLHF. The DNA of the CDR3 is TGTGCCAGTGGACAGTGGGATAATTCACCCCTCCACTTT.

This clonotype was observed a handful of times. J is TRBJ1-2 and V is TRBV24-1; D not resolved. CDR3 length equals 15 residues. V lost 3 bases to trimming and J lost 3 bases, with 13 bases between them. Germline V lookup: CDR1 KGHDR, CDR2 SFDVKD. CDR3 region: CATSDPVGSDYGYTF. Written as DNA, the CDR3 is TGTGCCACCAGTGATCCTGTCGGGTCGGACTATGGCTACACCTTC.

This chain uses TRBV5-1 with TRBJ2-3, with D unclear. Looked up from germline, CDR1 is SGHRS and CDR2 is YFSETQ. V shed 5 bases and J shed 6 bases, with 10 bases lying between them. CDR3 size: 12 residues. The DNA of the CDR3 is TGCGCCAGCAGACCTCAATCGGATACGCAGTATTTT. As protein: CASRPQSDTQYF.

This chain connects TRBV20-1 to TRBJ1-5, with TRBD1 as a possible D gene (5 bases). Germline lookup yields CDR1 DFQATT and CDR2 SNEGSKA (reference sequence). The ends were cut back, 0 bases at V and 0 bases at J, with 12 bases in the middle. CDR3 size: 16 residues. The CDR3 region is CSARDHGAGSNQPQHF. The DNA of the CDR3 is TGCAGTGCTAGAGATCACGGGGCGGGTAGCAATCAGCCCCAGCATTTT.

A word on this clonotype: A read error may produce the germline difference seen at one junction end. The CDR3, as DNA: TGCGCCAGCAGCTTAAGGGGGAGCGGGGACCAAGAGGCCCAGTACTTC. This encodes CASSLRGSGDQEAQYF. The chain links TRBV5-1 to TRBJ2-5; tentative D call: TRBD2 (7 bases). Germline CDR1 reads SGHRS; CDR2 reads YFSETQ. This CDR3 is built from 16 residues.